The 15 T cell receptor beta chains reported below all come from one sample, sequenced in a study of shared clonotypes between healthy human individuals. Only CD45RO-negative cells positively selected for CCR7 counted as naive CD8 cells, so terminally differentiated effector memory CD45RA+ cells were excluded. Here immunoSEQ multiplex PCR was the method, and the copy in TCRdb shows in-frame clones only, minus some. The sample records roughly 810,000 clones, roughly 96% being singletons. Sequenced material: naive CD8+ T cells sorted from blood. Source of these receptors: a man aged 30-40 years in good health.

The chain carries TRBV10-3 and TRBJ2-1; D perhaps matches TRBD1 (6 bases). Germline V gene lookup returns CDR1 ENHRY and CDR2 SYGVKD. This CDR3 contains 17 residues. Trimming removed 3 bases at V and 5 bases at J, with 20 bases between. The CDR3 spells CAISDSEGGRRDNEQFF. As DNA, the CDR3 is TGTGCCATCAGTGATTCGGAAGGGGGACGTAGGGACAATGAGCAGTTCTTC.

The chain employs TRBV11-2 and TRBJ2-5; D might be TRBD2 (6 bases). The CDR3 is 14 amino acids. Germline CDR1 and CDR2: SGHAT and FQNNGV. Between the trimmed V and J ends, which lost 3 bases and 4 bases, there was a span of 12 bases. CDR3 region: CASSLLRRGETQYF. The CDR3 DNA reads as TGTGCCAGCAGCTTGTTACGGAGGGGAGAGACCCAGTACTTC. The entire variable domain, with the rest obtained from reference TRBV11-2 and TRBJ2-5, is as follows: EAGVAQSPRYKIIEKRQSVAFWCNPISGHATLYWYQQILGQGPKLLIQFQNNGVVDDSQLPKDRFSAERLKGVDSTLKIQPAKLEDSAVYLCASSLLRRGETQYFGPGTRLLVL.

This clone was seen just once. The CDR3 sequence: CASSGRLADQETQYF. The CDR3 bases are TGCGCCAGCAGTGGTCGGCTAGCGGACCAAGAGACCCAGTACTTC. The rearrangement links TRBV10-2 to TRBJ2-5; 7 bases are shared with TRBD2. The CDR3 is 15 residues long. Looked up from germline, CDR1 is WSHSY and CDR2 is SAAADI. Trimming cost V 4 bases and J 0 bases; bases outside gene matches: 5.

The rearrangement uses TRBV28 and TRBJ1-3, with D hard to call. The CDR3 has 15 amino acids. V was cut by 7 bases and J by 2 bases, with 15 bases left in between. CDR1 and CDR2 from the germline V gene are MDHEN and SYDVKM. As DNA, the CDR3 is TGTGCCAGCACCCTTTCCGTCGAACCTGGAAACACCATATATTTT. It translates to CASTLSVEPGNTIYF. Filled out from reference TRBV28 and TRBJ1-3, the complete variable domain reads DVKVTQSSRYLVKRTGEKVFLECVQDMDHENMFWYRQDPGLGLRLIYFSYDVKMKEKGDIPEGYSVSREKKERFSLILESASTNQTSMYLCASTLSVEPGNTIYFGEGSWLTVV.

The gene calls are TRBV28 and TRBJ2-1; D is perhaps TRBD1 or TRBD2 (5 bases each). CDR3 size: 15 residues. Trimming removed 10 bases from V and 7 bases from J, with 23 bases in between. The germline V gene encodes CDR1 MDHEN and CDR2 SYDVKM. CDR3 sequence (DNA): TGTGCCACCTGGGGGATTCGAGCCGCTGCGAATGAGCAGTTCTTC. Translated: CATWGIRAAANEQFF.

The DNA of the CDR3 is TGTGCCAGCAGCCGCCGTCGGACGATCAGCACAGATACGCAGTATTTT. It codes for CASSRRRTISTDTQYF. This chain links TRBV6-6 with TRBJ2-3; D remains ambiguous. V was trimmed by 6 bases and J by 0 bases, leaving 16 bases between them. CDR1 and CDR2 from the germline V gene are MNHNY and SVGAGI (reference sequence). The CDR3 loop spans 16 amino acids.

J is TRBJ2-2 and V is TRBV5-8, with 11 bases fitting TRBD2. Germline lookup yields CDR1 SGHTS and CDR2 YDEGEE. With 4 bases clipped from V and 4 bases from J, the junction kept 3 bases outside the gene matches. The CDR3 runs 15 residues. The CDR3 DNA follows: TGTGCCAGCAGCCGAGGACTAGCGGGCACCGGGGAGCTGTTTTTT. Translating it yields CASSRGLAGTGELFF.

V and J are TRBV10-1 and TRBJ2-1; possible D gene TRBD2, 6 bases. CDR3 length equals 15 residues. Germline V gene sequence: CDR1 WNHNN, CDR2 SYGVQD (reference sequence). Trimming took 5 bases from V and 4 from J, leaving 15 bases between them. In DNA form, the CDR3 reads TGCGCCAGCAGTAATCGGGACTCAACATACAATGAGCAGTTCTTC. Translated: CASSNRDSTYNEQFF.

CDR3 bases: TGTGCCAGCAGTGAGAGACCCGGGGAGCTGTTTTTT. This encodes CASSERPGELFF. The chain has TRBV6-5 and TRBJ2-2; D unresolved. CDR1 is MNHEY and CDR2 is SVGAGI in the germline V gene. This CDR3 is built from 12 residues. The germline V and J ends were trimmed by 5 bases and 6 bases, with 7 bases remaining between them.

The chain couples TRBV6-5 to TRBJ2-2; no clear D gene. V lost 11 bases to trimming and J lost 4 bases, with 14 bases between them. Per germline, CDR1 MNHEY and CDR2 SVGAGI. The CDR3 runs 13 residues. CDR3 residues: CAVTLTSTGELFF. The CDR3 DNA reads TGTGCCGTGACACTTACGAGCACCGGGGAGCTGTTTTTT.

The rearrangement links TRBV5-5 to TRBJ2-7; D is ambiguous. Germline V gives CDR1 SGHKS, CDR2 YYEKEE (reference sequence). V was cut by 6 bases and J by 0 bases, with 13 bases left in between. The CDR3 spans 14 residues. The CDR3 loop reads CASTAKGISYEQYF. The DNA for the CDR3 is TGTGCCAGCACCGCTAAGGGAATCTCCTACGAGCAGTACTTC.

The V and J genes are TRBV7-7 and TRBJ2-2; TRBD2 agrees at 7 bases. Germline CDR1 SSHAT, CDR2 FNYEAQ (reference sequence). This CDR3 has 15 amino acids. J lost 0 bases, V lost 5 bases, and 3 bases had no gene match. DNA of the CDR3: TGTGCCAGCAGCCCCGGGACTACGAACACCGGGGAGCTGTTTTTT. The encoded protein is CASSPGTTNTGELFF. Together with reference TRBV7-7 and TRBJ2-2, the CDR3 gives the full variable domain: GAGVSQSPRYKVTKRGQDVTLRCDPISSHATLYWYQQALGQGPEFLTYFNYEAQPDKSGLPSDRFSAERPEGSISTLTIQRTEQRDSAMYRCASSPGTTNTGELFFGEGSRLTVL.

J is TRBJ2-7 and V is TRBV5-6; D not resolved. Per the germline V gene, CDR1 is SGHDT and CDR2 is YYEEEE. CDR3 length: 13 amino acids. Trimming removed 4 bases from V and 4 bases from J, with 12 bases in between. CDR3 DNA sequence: TGTGCCAGCAGCGATTCCGCTTCATACGAGCAGTACTTC. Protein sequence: CASSDSASYEQYF. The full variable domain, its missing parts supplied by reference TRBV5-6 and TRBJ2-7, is DAGVTQSPTHLIKTRGQQVTLRCSPKSGHDTVSWYQQALGQGPQFIFQYYEEEERQRGNFPDRFSGHQFPNYSSELNVNALLLGDSALYLCASSDSASYEQYFGPGTRLTVT.

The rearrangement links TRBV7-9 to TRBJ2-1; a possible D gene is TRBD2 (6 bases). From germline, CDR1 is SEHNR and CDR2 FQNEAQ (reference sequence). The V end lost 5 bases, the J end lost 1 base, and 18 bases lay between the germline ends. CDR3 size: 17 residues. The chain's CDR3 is CASSPANTGASYNEQFF. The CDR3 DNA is TGTGCCAGCAGCCCCGCAAACACGGGAGCATCCTACAATGAGCAGTTCTTC.

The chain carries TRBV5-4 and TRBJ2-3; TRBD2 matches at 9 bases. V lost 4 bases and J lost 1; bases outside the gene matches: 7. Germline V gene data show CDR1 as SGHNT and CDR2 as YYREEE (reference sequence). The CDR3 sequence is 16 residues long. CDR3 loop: CASSTLTSGRTDTQYF. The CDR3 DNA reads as TGTGCCAGCAGCACGTTGACTAGCGGACGCACAGATACGCAGTATTTT.